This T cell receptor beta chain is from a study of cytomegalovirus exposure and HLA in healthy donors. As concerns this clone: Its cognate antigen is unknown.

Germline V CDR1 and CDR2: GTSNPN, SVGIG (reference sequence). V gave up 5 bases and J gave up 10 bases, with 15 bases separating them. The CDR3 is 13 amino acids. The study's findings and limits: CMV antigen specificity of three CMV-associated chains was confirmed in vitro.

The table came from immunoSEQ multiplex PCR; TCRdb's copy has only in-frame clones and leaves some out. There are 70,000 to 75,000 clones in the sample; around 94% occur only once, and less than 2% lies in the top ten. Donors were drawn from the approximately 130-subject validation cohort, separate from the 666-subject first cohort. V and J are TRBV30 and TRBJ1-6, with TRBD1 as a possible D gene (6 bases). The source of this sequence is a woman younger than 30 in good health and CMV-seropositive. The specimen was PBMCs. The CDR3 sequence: CAWGIQGRSPLHF. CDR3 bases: TGTGCCTGGGGGATACAGGGACGGTCACCCCTCCACTTT. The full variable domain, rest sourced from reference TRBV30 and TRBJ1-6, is SQTIHQWPATLVQPVGSPLSLECTVEGTSNPNLYWYRQAAGRGLQLLFYSVGIGQISSEVPQNLSASRPQDRQFILSSKKLLLSDSGFYLCAWGIQGRSPLHFGNGTRLTVT.